A selection of T cell receptor beta chains follows, all from one sample in a study of blood T cells in healthy people across ages. TCRdb processed the 5' RACE reads anew with MiXCR; each CDR3 protein has one entry. The data hold 550,000 to 750,000 distinct CDR3 sequences, with more than 20% observed a single time. What was sequenced was blood. The source is a man aged 65-85 years in good health. CDR3s include the opening cysteine and the closing phenylalanine or tryptophan. D genes are given only for firm matches. Not all rows give a size; the values are once, few, many and, for expanded clones, a class.

>TRBJ2-5|many|TRBV27|TRBD2
CASSRGLAVTQETQYF
TGTGCCAGCAGCAGGGGACTAGCGGTTACTCAAGAGACCCAGTACTTC
>TRBJ2-2|few|TRBV5-1|TRBD2
CASSLGAASGSNTGELFF
TGCGCCAGCAGCTTGGGGGCCGCTAGCGGGAGTAACACCGGGGAGCTGTTTTTT
>TRBJ2-1|.|TRBV24-1|.
CATSAWGVEQFF
TGTGCCACCAGTGCGTGGGGCGTGGAGCAGTTCTTC
>TRBJ2-1|few|TRBV11-3|TRBD2
CASSREGGNEQFF
TGTGCCAGCTCGCGGGAGGGTGGCAATGAGCAGTTCTTC
>TRBJ2-7|.|TRBV29-1|TRBD1
CSASGQGSYEQYF
TGCAGCGCCTCGGGACAGGGCTCCTACGAGCAGTACTTC
>TRBJ2-5|few|TRBV6-2/TRBV6-3|TRBD1
CASSFEDRVGGETQYF
TGTGCCAGCAGTTTCGAGGACAGGGTAGGAGGAGAGACCCAGTACTTC
>TRBJ2-7|many|TRBV5-1|TRBD1
CASSLDRVYEQYF
TGCGCCAGCAGCTTAGACAGGGTCTACGAGCAGTACTTC
>TRBJ2-5|.|TRBV28|.
CASSPSRQETQYF
TGTGCCAGCAGTCCCTCAAGGCAAGAGACCCAGTACTTC
>TRBJ2-2|few|TRBV28|.
CASSGMGRHTGELFF
TGTGCCAGCAGTGGGATGGGACGGCACACCGGGGAGCTGTTTTTT
>TRBJ2-7|many|TRBV7-2|.
CASSSSPGSSYEQYF
TGTGCCAGCAGCTCGTCCCCGGGCTCTTCCTACGAGCAGTACTTC
>TRBJ2-1|.|TRBV7-9|.
CASSKGAGSDFF
TGTGCCAGCAGCAAAGGGGCGGGGAGCGACTTCTTC
>TRBJ1-1|.|TRBV6-2/TRBV6-3|.
CASSYGQALGWTEAFF
TGTGCCAGCAGTTACGGGCAGGCCCTCGGATGGACTGAAGCTTTCTTT
>TRBJ2-6|few|TRBV10-3|.
CAISVGGTLSSGANVLTF
TGTGCCATCAGTGTCGGGGGAACCCTAAGCTCTGGGGCCAACGTCCTGACTTTC
>TRBJ2-6|.|TRBV11-2|.
CASSPAGVLTF
TGTGCCAGCAGCCCCGCCGGGGTCCTGACTTTC
>TRBJ1-1|many|TRBV29-1|.
CSVARTPNTEAFF
TGCAGCGTTGCGCGGACTCCGAACACTGAAGCTTTCTTT
>TRBJ2-7|few|TRBV10-2|TRBD2
CASRRRGLAGASSVDEQYF
TGCGCCAGCAGGCGCCGAGGACTAGCGGGAGCATCGAGCGTCGACGAGCAGTACTTC
>TRBJ2-7|.|TRBV20-1|TRBD1
CSAHTDGQGSYEQYF
TGCAGTGCGCACACCGACGGACAGGGATCCTACGAGCAGTACTTC
>TRBJ2-1|few|TRBV20-1|.
CSAMMAGEQFF
TGCAGTGCTATGATGGCAGGGGAGCAGTTCTTC
>TRBJ2-7|once|TRBV27|.
CASSPQSGFYEQYF
TGTGCCAGCAGTCCACAATCCGGATTTTACGAGCAGTACTTC
>TRBJ2-7|few|TRBV6-2/TRBV6-3|TRBD1
CASSYRGRGFDEQYF
TGTGCCAGCAGTTACCGGGGCAGGGGGTTCGACGAGCAGTACTTC
>TRBJ2-5|few|TRBV20-1|TRBD2
CSAFTSGSTFEETQYF
TGCAGTGCTTTTACTAGCGGGAGTACCTTTGAAGAGACCCAGTACTTC
>TRBJ2-7|.|TRBV14|.
CASSLFGSAYEQYF
TGTGCCAGCAGCTTGTTCGGGTCAGCTTACGAGCAGTACTTC
>TRBJ2-3|.|TRBV20-1|TRBD2
CSASRLAGEDTQYF
TGCAGTGCTAGTCGGCTAGCGGGAGAAGATACGCAGTATTTT
>TRBJ2-5|many|TRBV20-1|TRBD2
CSAREGGGQETQYF
TGCAGTGCTAGAGAGGGCGGGGGGCAAGAGACCCAGTACTTC
>TRBJ2-1|.|TRBV20-1|TRBD2
CSANSGRVASYNEQFF
TGCAGTGCAAATAGCGGGAGGGTAGCCTCCTACAATGAGCAGTTCTTC
>TRBJ2-5|few|TRBV28|TRBD1
CASSLGFRGRETQYF
TGTGCCAGCAGTTTAGGCTTCAGGGGGCGAGAGACCCAGTACTTC
>TRBJ2-3|.|TRBV14|.
CASSLGRLAGFTDTQYF
TGTGCCAGCAGCCTCGGTCGCCTAGCCGGGTTCACAGATACGCAGTATTTT
>TRBJ1-4|.|TRBV6-6|.
CASTLRREKLFF
TGTGCCAGCACCCTGAGGCGTGAAAAACTGTTTTTT
>TRBJ2-7|few|TRBV29-1|.
CSVAGGLRQYF
TGCAGCGTTGCGGGCGGCCTCCGGCAGTACTTC
>TRBJ2-1|.|TRBV7-2|TRBD2
CASSTTSGSVGEQFF
TGTGCCAGCAGCACCACTAGCGGGAGTGTGGGGGAGCAGTTCTTC
>TRBJ2-7|.|TRBV28|TRBD1
CACRPGTDLYEQYF
TGTGCCTGCAGGCCCGGGACAGACCTCTACGAGCAGTACTTC
>TRBJ1-4|few|TRBV21-1|.
CASSGRDRSNEKLFF
TGTGCCAGCAGCGGACGGGACAGATCTAATGAAAAACTGTTTTTT
>TRBJ2-5|.|TRBV20-1|.
CSARDRLGPMGGETQYF
TGCAGTGCTAGAGATCGCCTGGGGCCCATGGGCGGGGAGACCCAGTACTTT
>TRBJ2-1|.|TRBV5-1|TRBD1
CASRDGTGTYNEQFF
TGCGCCAGCAGGGATGGGACAGGGACATACAATGAGCAGTTCTTC
>TRBJ2-3|many|TRBV4-3|.
CASSHQLDVTDTQYF
TGCGCCAGCAGCCACCAGTTGGACGTCACAGATACGCAGTATTTT
>TRBJ2-1|few|TRBV20-1|TRBD2
CSARDGAGGDEQFF
TGCAGTGCTAGAGACGGAGCGGGAGGTGATGAGCAGTTCTTC
>TRBJ1-2|once|TRBV20-1|.
CSAVSPSLRGYTF
TGCAGTGCTGTATCGCCATCCCTACGGGGCTACACCTTC
>TRBJ2-3|.|TRBV24-1|.
CATSDHNADTQYF
TGTGCCACCAGTGATCACAACGCAGATACGCAGTATTTT
>TRBJ2-1|.|TRBV20-1|.
CSARDLGRRKDVDEQFF
TGCAGTGCTAGAGATCTAGGGCGGAGAAAAGACGTCGATGAGCAGTTCTTC
>TRBJ2-5|many|TRBV5-1|.
CASSLIWASGETQYF
TGCGCCAGCAGCCTTATTTGGGCGTCCGGAGAGACCCAGTACTTC
>TRBJ1-1|.|TRBV11-2|.
CASSLEGTAEAFF
TGTGCCAGCAGCTTAGAGGGGACGGCGGAAGCTTTCTTT
>TRBJ1-2|.|TRBV12-3/TRBV12-4|.
CASSDLDGKYGYTF
TGTGCCAGCAGTGACCTGGACGGGAAATATGGCTACACCTTC
>TRBJ2-7|few|TRBV12-3/TRBV12-4|.
CASRTTGPDEQYF
TGTGCCAGCCGAACTACAGGGCCAGACGAGCAGTACTTC
>TRBJ2-1|.|TRBV7-9|.
CASSPAAYNEQFF
TGTGCCAGCAGCCCAGCGGCCTACAATGAGCAGTTCTTC
>TRBJ2-2|.|TRBV6-1|.
CASTLVGRNAGELFF
TGTGCCAGCACCCTCGTCGGGAGAAACGCCGGGGAGCTGTTTTTT
>TRBJ2-1|.|TRBV15|TRBD2
CATSQGGLAGFNEQFF
TGTGCCACCAGCCAAGGGGGACTAGCGGGATTCAATGAGCAGTTCTTC
>TRBJ2-7|.|TRBV20-1|TRBD1
CSVGQGADEQYF
TGCAGTGTTGGCCAGGGGGCGGACGAGCAGTACTTC
>TRBJ2-7|.|TRBV12-5|TRBD1
CAPPDRGIYEQYF
TGTGCACCCCCCGACAGGGGGATCTACGAGCAGTACTTC
>TRBJ2-7|.|TRBV19|.
CASSMDSSLAAYEQYF
TGTGCCAGTAGTATGGACAGCAGCCTAGCAGCCTACGAGCAGTACTTC
>TRBJ2-7|once|TRBV6-4|TRBD2
CASSDGGTSDRDEQYF
TGTGCCAGCAGTGACGGTGGGACTAGCGATCGCGACGAGCAGTACTTC
>TRBJ2-7|few|TRBV5-1|.
CASSLDGQIDPYF
TGCGCCAGCAGCTTGGATGGCCAGATCGACCCGTACTTC
>TRBJ1-4|few|TRBV6-5|.
CASSYSTGIGEKLFF
TGTGCCAGCAGTTACTCGACCGGGATCGGCGAAAAACTGTTTTTT
>TRBJ1-4|.|TRBV6-5|.
CASSSPGPSNEKLFF
TGTGCCAGCAGTTCCCCAGGGCCATCTAATGAAAAACTGTTTTTT
>TRBJ2-5|few|TRBV6-1|TRBD2
CASILRLAEVWGQETQYF
TGTGCCAGCATTCTAAGACTAGCGGAGGTTTGGGGGCAAGAGACCCAGTACTTC